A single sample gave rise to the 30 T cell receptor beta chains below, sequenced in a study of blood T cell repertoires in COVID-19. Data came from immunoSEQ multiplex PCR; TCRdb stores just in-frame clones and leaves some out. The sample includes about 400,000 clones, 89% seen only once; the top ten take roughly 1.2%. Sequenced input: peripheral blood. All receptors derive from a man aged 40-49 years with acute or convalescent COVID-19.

CDR3 in amino acids: CASSPWSGSGSTDTQYF. The CDR3 coding sequence is TGTGCCAGCAGTCCCTGGTCGGGTAGCGGAAGCACAGATACGCAGTATTTT. The rearrangement joins TRBV6-6 to TRBJ2-3; a possible D gene is TRBD2 (6 bases). With 5 bases removed from V and 0 bases from J, the gap between germline ends came to 18 bases. Per germline, CDR1 MNHNY and CDR2 SVGAGI (reference sequence). The CDR3 covers 17 residues.

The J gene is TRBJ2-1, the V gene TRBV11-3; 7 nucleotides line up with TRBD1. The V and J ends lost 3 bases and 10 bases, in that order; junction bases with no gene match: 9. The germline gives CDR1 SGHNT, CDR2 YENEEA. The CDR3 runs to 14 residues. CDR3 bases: TGTGCCAGCAGCTTCCGGGACAGTTCGGACGAGCAGTTCTTC. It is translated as CASSFRDSSDEQFF.

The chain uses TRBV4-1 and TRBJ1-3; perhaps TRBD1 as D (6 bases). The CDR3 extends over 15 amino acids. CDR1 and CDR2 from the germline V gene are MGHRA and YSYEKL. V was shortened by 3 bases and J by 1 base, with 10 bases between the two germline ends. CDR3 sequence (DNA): TGCGCCAGCAGCCACTTTGGACAGTCTGGAAACACCATATATTTT. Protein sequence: CASSHFGQSGNTIYF.

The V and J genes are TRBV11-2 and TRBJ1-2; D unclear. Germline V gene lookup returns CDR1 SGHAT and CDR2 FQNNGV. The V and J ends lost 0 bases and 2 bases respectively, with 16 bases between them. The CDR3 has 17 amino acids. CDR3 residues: CASSLEPGGWLNYGYTF. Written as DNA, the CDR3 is TGTGCCAGCAGCTTAGAACCGGGAGGATGGTTGAACTATGGCTACACCTTC.

The CDR3 nucleotides are TGTGCCTGGAGTGTACGCGGGGGCTGGGGAAACACCATATATTTT. The encoded protein is CAWSVRGGWGNTIYF. J is TRBJ1-3 and V is TRBV30, with D perhaps TRBD1 (6 bases). CDR3 length equals 15 residues. Between the trimmed V and J ends, which lost 0 bases and 4 bases, there was a span of 13 bases. Germline V gene sequence: CDR1 GTSNPN, CDR2 SVGIG (reference sequence).

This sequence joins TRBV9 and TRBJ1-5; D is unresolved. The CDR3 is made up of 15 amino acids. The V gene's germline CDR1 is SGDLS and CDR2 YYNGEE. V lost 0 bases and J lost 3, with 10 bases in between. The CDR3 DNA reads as TGTGCCAGCAGCGTAGCTGCGGGCCCCAATCAGCCCCAGCATTTT. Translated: CASSVAAGPNQPQHF.

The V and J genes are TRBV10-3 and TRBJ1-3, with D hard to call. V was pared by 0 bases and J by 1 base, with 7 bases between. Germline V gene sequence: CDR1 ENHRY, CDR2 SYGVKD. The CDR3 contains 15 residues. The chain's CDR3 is CAISESRVSGNTIYF. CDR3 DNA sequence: TGTGCCATCAGTGAGTCGAGGGTTTCTGGAAACACCATATATTTT.

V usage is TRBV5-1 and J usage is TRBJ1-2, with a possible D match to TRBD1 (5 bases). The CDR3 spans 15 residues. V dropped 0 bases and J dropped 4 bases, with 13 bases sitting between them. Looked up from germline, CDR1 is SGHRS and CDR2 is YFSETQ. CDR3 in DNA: TGCGCCAGCAGCTTGGACTTCAGGGTATCCTATGGCTACACCTTC. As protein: CASSLDFRVSYGYTF.

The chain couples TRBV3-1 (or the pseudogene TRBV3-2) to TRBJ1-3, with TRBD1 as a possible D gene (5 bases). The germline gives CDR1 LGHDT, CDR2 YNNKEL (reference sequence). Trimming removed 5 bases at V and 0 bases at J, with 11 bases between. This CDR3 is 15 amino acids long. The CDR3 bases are TGTGCCAGCAGCTTACAGGCATTCTCTGGAAACACCATATATTTT. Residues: CASSLQAFSGNTIYF.

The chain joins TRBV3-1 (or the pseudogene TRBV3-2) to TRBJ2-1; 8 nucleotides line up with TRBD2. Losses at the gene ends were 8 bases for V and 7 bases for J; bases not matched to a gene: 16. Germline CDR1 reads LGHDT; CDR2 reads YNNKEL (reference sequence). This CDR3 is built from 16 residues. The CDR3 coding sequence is TGTGCCAGCTCCTACCGGGGGGGGCCGGACGGGAATGAGCAGTTCTTC. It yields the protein CASSYRGGPDGNEQFF.

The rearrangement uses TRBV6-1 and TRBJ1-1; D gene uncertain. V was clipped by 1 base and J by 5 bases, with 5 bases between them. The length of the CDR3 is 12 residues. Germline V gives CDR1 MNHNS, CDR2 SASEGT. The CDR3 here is CASSEGRTEAFF. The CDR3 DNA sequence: TGTGCCAGCAGTGAAGGGCGGACTGAAGCTTTCTTT.

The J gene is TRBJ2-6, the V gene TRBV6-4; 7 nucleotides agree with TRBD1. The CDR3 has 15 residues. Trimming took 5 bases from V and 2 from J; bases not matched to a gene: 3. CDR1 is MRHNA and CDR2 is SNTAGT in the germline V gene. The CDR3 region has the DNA TGTGCCAGCAGTACAGGGGCGCCTGGGGCCAACGTCCTGACTTTC. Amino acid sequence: CASSTGAPGANVLTF.

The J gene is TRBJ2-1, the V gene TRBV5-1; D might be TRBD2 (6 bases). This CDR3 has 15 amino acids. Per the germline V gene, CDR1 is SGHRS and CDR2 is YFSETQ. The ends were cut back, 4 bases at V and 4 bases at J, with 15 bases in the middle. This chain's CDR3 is CASSLEASAYNEQFF. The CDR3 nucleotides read TGCGCCAGCAGCCTGGAGGCTAGCGCATACAATGAGCAGTTCTTC.

Here the CDR3 reads CASSLGTSGSYEQYF. CDR3 DNA sequence: TGTGCCAGCAGCCTAGGGACTAGCGGGAGCTACGAGCAGTACTTC. This chain uses TRBV3-1 (or the pseudogene TRBV3-2) with TRBJ2-7; 14 bases fit TRBD2. The germline gives CDR1 LGHDT, CDR2 YNNKEL (reference sequence). CDR3 length: 15 amino acids. V shed 4 bases, J shed 3 bases, and the junction held 2 bases outside the gene matches.

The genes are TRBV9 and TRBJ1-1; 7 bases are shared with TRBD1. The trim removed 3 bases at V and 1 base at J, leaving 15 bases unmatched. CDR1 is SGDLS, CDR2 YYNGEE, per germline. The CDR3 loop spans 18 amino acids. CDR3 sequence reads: CASSAEQKYRGRNTEAFF. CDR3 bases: TGTGCCAGCAGCGCCGAGCAGAAATACAGGGGAAGGAACACTGAAGCTTTCTTT.

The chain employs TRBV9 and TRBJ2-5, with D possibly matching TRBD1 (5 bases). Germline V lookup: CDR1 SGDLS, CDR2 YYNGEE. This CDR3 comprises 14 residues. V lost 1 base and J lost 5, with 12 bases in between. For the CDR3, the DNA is TGTGCCAGCAGCGTATCAGGGTTCCGGGAGACCCAGTACTTC. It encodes CASSVSGFRETQYF.

In DNA, the CDR3 is TGTGCCAGCAGTTCCCTCCCCGGGACAGCGGACAATGAGCAGTTCTTC. Amino acids: CASSSLPGTADNEQFF. J is TRBJ2-1 and V is TRBV27, with 7 bases matching TRBD1. This CDR3 region has 16 residues. V shed 4 bases, J shed 5 bases, and the junction held 11 bases outside the gene matches. Germline V gene data show CDR1 as MNHEY and CDR2 as SMNVEV (reference sequence).

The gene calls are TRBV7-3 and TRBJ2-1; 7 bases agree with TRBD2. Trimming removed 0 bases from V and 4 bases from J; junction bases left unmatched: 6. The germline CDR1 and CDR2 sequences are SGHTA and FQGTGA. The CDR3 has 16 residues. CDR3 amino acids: CASSLTLPGRYNEQFF. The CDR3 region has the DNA TGTGCCAGCAGCTTAACACTGCCCGGGAGGTACAATGAGCAGTTCTTC.

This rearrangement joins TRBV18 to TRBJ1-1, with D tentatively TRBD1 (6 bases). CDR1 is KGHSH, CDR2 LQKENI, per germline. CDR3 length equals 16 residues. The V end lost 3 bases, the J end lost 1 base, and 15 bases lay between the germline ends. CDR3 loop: CASSPSQGQANTEAFF. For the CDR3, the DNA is TGTGCCAGCTCACCCTCCCAGGGGCAGGCGAACACTGAAGCTTTCTTT.

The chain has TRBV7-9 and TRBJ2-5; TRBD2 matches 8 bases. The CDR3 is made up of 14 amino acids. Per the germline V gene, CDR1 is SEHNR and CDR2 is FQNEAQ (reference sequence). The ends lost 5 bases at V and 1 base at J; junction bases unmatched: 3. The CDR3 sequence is CASSLGLAQETQYF. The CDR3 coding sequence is TGTGCCAGCAGCCTAGGACTAGCCCAAGAGACCCAGTACTTC.

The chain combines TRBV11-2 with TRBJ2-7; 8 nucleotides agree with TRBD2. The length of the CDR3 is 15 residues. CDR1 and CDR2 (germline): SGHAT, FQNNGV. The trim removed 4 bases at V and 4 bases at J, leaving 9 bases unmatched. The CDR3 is CASSSYGAGDYEQYF. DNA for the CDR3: TGTGCCAGCAGCTCCTACGGAGCGGGAGATTACGAGCAGTACTTC.

The CDR3 DNA follows: TGCGCCAGCAGCTTTGGTCAGAGCACAGATACGCAGTATTTT. Protein: CASSFGQSTDTQYF. The rearrangement links TRBV5-1 to TRBJ2-3; D uncertain. CDR1 and CDR2 (germline): SGHRS, YFSETQ. The CDR3 sequence is 14 residues long. The V end lost 2 bases, the J end lost 0 bases, and 7 bases lay between the germline ends.

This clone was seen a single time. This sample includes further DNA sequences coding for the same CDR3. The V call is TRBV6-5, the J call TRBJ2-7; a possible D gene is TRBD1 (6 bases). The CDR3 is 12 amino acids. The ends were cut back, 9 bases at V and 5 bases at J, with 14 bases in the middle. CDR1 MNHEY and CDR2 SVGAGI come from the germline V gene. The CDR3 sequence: CASHRESHEQYF. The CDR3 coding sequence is TGTGCCAGTCACAGGGAATCTCACGAGCAGTACTTC.

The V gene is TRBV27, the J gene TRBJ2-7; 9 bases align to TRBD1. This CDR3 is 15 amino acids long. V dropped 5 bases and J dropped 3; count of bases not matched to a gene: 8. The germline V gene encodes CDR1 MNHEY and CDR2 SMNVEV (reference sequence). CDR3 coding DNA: TGTGCCAGCAGTATAGGGACAGGGCTACGCTACGAGCAGTACTTC. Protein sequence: CASSIGTGLRYEQYF.

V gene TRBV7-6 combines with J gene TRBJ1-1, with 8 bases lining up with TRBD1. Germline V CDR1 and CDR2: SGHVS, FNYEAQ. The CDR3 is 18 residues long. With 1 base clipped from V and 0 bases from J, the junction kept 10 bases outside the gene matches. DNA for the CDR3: TGTGCCAGCAGCTTAGAGGAGGGGACAGGAGGGATGAACACTGAAGCTTTCTTT. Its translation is CASSLEEGTGGMNTEAFF.

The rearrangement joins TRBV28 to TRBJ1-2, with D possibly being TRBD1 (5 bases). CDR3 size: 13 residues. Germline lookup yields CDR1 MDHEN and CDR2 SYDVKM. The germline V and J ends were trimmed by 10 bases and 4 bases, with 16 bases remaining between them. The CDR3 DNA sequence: TGTGCCACCACCAACGGGGGTCTCTATGGCTACACCTTC. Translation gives CATTNGGLYGYTF.

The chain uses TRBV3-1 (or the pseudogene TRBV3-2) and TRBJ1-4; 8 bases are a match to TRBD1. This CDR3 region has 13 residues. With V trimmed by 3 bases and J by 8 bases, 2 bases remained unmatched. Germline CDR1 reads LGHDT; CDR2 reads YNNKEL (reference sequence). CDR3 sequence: CASSQRTGEKLFF. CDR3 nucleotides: TGTGCCAGCAGCCAGCGGACAGGGGAAAAACTGTTTTTT.

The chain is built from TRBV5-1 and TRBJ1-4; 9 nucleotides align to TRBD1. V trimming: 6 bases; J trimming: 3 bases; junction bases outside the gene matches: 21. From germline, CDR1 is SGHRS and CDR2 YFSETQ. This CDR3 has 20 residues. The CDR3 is CASTSRGSGTGWSANEKLFF. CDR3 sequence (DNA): TGCGCCAGCACCTCCCGTGGTTCAGGGACAGGGTGGTCGGCTAATGAAAAACTGTTTTTT.

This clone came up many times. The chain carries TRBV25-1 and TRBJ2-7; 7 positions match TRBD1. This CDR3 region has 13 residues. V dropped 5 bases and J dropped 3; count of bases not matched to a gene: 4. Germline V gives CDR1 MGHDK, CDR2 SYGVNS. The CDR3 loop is CASSIGTDYEQYF. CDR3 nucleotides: TGTGCCAGCAGTATCGGGACAGACTACGAGCAGTACTTC.

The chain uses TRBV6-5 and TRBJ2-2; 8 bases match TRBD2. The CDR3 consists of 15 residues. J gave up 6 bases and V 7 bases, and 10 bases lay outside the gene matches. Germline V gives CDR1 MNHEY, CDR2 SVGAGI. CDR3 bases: TGTGCCAGCACGGAAACAAGACTAGCGTCCGGGGAGCTGTTTTTT. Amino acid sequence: CASTETRLASGELFF.